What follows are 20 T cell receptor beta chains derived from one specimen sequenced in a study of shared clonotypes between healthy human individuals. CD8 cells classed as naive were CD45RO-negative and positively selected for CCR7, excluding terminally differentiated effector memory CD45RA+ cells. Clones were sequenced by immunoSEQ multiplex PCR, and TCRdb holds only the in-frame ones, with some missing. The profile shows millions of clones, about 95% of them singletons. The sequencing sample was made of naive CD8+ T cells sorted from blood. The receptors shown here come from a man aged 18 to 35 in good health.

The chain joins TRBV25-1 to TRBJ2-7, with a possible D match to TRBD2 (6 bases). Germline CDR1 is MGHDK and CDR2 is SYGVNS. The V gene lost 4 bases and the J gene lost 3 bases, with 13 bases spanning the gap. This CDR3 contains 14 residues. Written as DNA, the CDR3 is TGTGCCAGCAGTGCTGGCGGGACCGTCTACGAGCAGTACTTC. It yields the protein CASSAGGTVYEQYF.

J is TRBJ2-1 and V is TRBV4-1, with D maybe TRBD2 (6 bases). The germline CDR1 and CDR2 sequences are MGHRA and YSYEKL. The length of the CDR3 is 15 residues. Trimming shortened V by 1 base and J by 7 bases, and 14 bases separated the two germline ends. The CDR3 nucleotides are TGCGCCAGCAGCCAAGGGCCCGGGACTGCAAATGAGCAGTTCTTC. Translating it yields CASSQGPGTANEQFF.

CDR3 in amino acids: CASTRIGQGDEKLFF. Here the CDR3 DNA reads TGTGCCAGCACTCGAATAGGACAGGGGGATGAAAAACTGTTTTTT. The chain links TRBV2 to TRBJ1-4; 10 positions agree with TRBD1. Germline assignment: CDR1 SNHLY and CDR2 FYNNEI. The CDR3 is 15 residues long. V trimming: 7 bases; J trimming: 6 bases; junction bases outside the gene matches: 8.

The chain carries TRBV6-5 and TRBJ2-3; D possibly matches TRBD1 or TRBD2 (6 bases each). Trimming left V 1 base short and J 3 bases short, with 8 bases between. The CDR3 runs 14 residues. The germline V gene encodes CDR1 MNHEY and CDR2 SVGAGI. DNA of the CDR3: TGTGCCAGCAGTTACTGGGGGGCGACAGATACGCAGTATTTT. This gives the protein CASSYWGATDTQYF.

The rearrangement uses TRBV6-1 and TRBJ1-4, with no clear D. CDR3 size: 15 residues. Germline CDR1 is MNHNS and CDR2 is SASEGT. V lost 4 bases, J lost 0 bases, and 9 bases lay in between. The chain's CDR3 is CASSGHSATNEKLFF. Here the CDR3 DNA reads TGTGCCAGCAGTGGACACTCTGCAACTAATGAAAAACTGTTTTTT.

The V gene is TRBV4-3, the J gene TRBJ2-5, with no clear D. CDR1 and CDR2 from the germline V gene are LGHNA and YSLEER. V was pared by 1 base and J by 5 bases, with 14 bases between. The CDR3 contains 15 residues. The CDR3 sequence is CASSQGVGVRETQYF. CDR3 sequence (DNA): TGCGCCAGCAGCCAAGGGGTTGGGGTCCGGGAGACCCAGTACTTC.

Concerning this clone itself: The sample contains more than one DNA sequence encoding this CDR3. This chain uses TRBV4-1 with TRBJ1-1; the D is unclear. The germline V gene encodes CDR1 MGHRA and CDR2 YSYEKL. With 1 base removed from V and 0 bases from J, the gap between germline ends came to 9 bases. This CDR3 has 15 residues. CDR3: CASSQGVSMNTEAFF. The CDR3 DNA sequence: TGCGCCAGCAGCCAAGGCGTCAGCATGAACACTGAAGCTTTCTTT.

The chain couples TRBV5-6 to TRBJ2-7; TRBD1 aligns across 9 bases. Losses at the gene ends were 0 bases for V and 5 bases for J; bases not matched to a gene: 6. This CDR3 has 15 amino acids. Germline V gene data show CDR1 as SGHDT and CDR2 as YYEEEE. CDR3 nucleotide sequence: TGTGCCAGCAGCTTGGGCCGGGACAGGGTCGACGAGCAGTACTTC. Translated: CASSLGRDRVDEQYF.

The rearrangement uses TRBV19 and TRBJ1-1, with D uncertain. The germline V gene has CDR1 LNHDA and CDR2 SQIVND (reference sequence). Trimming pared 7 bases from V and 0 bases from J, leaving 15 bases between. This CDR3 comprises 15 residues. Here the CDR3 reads CASTILPGMNTEAFF. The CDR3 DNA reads TGTGCCAGTACCATACTCCCTGGCATGAACACTGAAGCTTTCTTT.

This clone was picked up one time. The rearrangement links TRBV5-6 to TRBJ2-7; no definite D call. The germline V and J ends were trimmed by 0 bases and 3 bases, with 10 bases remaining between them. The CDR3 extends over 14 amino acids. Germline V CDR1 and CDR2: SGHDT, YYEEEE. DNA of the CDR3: TGTGCCAGCAGCTTGGCCGCGGTGATCTACGAGCAGTACTTC. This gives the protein CASSLAAVIYEQYF.

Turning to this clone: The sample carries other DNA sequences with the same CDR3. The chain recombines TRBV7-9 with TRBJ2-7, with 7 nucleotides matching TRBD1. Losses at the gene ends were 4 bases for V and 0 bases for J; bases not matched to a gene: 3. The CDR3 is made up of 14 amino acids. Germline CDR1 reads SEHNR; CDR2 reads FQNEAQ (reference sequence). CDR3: CASSSWDSSYEQYF. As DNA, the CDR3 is TGTGCCAGCAGCTCATGGGACAGCTCCTACGAGCAGTACTTC.

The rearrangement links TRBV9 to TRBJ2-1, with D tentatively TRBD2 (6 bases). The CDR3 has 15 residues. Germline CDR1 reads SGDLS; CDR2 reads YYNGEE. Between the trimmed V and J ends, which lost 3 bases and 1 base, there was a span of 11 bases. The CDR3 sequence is CASSGSGVSYNEQFF. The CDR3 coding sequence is TGTGCCAGCAGCGGTAGCGGAGTTTCCTACAATGAGCAGTTCTTC. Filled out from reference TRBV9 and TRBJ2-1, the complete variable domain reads DSGVTQTPKHLITATGQRVTLRCSPRSGDLSVYWYQQSLDQGLQFLIQYYNGEERAKGNILERFSAQQFPDLHSELNLSSLELGDSALYFCASSGSGVSYNEQFFGPGTRLTVL.

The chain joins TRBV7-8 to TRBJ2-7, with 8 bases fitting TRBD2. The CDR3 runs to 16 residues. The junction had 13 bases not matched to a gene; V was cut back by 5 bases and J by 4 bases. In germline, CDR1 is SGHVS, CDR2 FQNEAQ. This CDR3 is CASSLGREREWYEQYF. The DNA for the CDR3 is TGTGCCAGCAGCCTAGGGAGGGAGCGGGAGTGGTACGAGCAGTACTTC.

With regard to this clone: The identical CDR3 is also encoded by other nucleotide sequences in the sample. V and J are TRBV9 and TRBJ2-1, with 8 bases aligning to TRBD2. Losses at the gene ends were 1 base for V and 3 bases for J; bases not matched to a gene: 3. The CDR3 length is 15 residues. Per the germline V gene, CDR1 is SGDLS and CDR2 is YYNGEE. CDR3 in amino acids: CASSVSGTSYNEQFF. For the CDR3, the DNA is TGTGCCAGCAGCGTATCCGGGACTAGCTACAATGAGCAGTTCTTC.

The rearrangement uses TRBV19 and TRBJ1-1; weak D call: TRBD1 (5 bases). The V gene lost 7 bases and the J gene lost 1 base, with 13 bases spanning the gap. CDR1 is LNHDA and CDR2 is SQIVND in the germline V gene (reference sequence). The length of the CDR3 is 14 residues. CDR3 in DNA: TGTGCCAGTACCTCGGGACGAGAGAACACTGAAGCTTTCTTT. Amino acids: CASTSGRENTEAFF. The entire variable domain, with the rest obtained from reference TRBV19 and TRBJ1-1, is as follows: DGGITQSPKYLFRKEGQNVTLSCEQNLNHDAMYWYRQDPGQGLRLIYYSQIVNDFQKGDIAEGYSVSREKKESFPLTVTSAQKNPTAFYLCASTSGRENTEAFFGQGTRLTVV.

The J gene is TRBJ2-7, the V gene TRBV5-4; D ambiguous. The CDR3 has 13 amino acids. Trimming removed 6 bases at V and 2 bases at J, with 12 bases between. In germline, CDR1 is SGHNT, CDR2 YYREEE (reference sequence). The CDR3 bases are TGTGCCAGCACTTCAGCTCCCGCCTACGAGCAGTACTTC. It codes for CASTSAPAYEQYF.

The CDR3 spells CASSQGPDQETQYF. The CDR3 coding sequence is TGCGCCAGCAGCCAAGGACCGGACCAAGAGACCCAGTACTTC. The chain joins TRBV4-1 to TRBJ2-5, with D unresolved. Trimming removed 1 base from V and 0 bases from J, with 6 bases in between. This CDR3 contains 14 residues. CDR1 and CDR2 from the germline V gene are MGHRA and YSYEKL.

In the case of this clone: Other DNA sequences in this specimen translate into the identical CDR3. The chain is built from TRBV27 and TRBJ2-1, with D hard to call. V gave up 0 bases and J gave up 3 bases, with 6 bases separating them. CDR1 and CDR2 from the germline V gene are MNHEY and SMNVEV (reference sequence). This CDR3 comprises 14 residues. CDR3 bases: TGTGCCAGCAGTTTATCAGGCCTCTACAATGAGCAGTTCTTC. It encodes CASSLSGLYNEQFF.

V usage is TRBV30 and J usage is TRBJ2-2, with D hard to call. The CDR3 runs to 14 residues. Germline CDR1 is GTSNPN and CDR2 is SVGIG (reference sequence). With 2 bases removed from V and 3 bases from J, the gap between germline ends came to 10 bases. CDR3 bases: TGTGCCTGGAGTATGGTTTTCGACACCGGGGAGCTGTTTTTT. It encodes CAWSMVFDTGELFF.

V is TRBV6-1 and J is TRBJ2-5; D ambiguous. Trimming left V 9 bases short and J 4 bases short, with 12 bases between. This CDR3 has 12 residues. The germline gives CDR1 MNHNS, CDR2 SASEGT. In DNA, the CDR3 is TGTGCCAGTGGGCGAATCCGAGAGACCCAGTACTTC. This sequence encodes CASGRIRETQYF.